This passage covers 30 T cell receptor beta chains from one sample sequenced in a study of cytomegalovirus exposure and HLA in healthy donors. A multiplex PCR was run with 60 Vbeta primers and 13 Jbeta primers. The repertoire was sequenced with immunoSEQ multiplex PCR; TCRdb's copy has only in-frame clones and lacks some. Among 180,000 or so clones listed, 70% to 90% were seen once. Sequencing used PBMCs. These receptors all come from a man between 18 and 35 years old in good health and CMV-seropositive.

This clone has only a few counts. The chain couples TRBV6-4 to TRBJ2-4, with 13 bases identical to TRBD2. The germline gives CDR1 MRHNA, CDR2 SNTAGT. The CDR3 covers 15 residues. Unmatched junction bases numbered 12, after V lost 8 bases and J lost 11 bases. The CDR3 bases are TGTGCCAGCGGTAGACTAGCGGGGGGCCCGACCGTTCAGTACTTC. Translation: CASGRLAGGPTVQYF.

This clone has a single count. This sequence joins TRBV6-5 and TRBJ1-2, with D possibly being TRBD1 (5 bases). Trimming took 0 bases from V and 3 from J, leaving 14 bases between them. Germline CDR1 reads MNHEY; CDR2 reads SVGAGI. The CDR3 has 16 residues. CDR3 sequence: CASSYSKGNNDYGYTF. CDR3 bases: TGTGCCAGCAGTTACTCGAAGGGGAATAATGACTATGGCTACACCTTC.

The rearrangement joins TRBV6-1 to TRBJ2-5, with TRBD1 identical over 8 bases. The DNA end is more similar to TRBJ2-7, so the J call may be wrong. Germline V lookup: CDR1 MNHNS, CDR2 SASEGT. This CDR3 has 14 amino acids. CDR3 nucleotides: TGTGCCAGCAGTGGACAGGGGAATTCCTACGAGCAGTACTTC. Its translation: CASSGQGNSYEQYF.

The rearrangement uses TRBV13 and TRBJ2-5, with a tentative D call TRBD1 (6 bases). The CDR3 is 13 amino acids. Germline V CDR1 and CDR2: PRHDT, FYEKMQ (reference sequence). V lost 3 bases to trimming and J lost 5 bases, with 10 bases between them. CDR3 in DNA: TGTGCCAGCAGCTTTTTCCAGGGGGAGACCCAGTACTTC. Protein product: CASSFFQGETQYF.

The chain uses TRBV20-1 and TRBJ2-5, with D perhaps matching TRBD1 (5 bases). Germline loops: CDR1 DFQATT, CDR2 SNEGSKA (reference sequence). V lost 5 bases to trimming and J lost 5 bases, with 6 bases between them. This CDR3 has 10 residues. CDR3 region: CSAAGETQYF. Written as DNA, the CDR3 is TGCAGTGCTGCAGGGGAGACCCAGTACTTC.

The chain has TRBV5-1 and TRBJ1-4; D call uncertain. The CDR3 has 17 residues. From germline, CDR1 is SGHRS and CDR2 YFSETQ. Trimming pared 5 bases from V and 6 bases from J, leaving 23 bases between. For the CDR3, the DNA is TGCGCCAGCAGATCGAATCCCTCGGGGAGTGCGGATGAAAAACTGTTTTTT. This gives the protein CASRSNPSGSADEKLFF.

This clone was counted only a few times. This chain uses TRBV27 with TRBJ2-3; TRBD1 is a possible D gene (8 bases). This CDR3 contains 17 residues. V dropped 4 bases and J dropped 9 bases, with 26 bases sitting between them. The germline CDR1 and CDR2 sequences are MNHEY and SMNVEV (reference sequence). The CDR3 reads CASSSWEGTGTSGTQYF. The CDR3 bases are TGTGCCAGCAGTTCGTGGGAGGGGACAGGCACCTCGGGGACGCAGTATTTT.

CDR3 sequence: CASSRTSGGEEQFF. DNA for the CDR3: TGTGCCAGCAGCCGGACTAGCGGGGGTGAGGAGCAGTTCTTC. The chain couples TRBV27 to TRBJ2-1, with TRBD2 matching over 13 bases. J gave up 10 bases and V 6 bases, and 6 bases lay outside the gene matches. Germline CDR1 reads MNHEY; CDR2 reads SMNVEV (reference sequence). The CDR3 runs to 14 residues.

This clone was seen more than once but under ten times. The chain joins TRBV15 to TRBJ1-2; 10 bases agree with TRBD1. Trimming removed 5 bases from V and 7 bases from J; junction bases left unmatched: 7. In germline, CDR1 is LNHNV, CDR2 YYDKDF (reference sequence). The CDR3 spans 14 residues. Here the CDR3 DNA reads TGTGCCACCAGCGGACAGGGGGGGAATGGTGGCTACACCTTC. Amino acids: CATSGQGGNGGYTF.

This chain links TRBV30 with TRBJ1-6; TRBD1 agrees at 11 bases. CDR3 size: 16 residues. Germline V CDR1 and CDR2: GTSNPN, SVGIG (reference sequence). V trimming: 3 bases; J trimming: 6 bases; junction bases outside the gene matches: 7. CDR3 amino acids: CAWSHGQGASNSPLHF. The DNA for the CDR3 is TGTGCCTGGAGCCACGGACAGGGGGCTTCTAATTCACCCCTCCACTTT. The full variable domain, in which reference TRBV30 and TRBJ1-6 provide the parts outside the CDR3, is SQTIHQWPATLVQPVGSPLSLECTVEGTSNPNLYWYRQAAGRGLQLLFYSVGIGQISSEVPQNLSASRPQDRQFILSSKKLLLSDSGFYLCAWSHGQGASNSPLHFGNGTRLTVT.

CDR3 protein: CATNKILMNTGELFF. For the CDR3, the DNA is TGTGCCACCAACAAGATCCTCATGAACACCGGGGAGCTGTTTTTT. V gene TRBV6-5 combines with J gene TRBJ2-2; D is uncertain. The V gene's germline CDR1 is MNHEY and CDR2 SVGAGI. The CDR3 has 15 amino acids. The V end was cut by 10 bases, the J end by 1 base, with 16 bases between.

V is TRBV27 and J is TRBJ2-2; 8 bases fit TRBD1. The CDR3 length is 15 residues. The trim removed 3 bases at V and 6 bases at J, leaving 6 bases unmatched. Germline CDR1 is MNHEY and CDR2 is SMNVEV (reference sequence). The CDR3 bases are TGTGCCAGCAGTTTTGGACAGGGAATCGCCGGGGAGCTGTTTTTT. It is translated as CASSFGQGIAGELFF.

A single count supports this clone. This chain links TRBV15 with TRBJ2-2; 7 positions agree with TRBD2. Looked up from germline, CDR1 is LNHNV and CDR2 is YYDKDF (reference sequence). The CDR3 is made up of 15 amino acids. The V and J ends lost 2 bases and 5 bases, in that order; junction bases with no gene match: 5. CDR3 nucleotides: TGTGCCACCAGCAGACCAAGCGGGGAAACCGGGGAGCTGTTTTTT. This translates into CATSRPSGETGELFF.

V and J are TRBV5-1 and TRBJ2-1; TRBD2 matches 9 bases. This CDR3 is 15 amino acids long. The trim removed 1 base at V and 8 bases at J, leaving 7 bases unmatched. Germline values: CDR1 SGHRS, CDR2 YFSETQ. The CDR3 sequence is CASSLNAGGLDEQFF. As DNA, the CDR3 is TGCGCCAGCAGCTTGAATGCGGGGGGGCTGGATGAGCAGTTCTTC.

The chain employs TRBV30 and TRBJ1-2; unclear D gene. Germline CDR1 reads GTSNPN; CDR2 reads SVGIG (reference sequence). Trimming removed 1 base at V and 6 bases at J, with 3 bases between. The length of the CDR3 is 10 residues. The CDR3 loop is CAWSAHGYTF. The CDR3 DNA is TGTGCCTGGAGTGCTCATGGCTACACCTTC.

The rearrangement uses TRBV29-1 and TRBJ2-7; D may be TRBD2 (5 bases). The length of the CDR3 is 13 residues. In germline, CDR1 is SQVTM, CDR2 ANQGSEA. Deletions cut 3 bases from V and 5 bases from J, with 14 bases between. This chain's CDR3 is CSVDGVGDDEQYF. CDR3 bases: TGCAGCGTTGATGGGGTGGGAGACGACGAGCAGTACTTC.

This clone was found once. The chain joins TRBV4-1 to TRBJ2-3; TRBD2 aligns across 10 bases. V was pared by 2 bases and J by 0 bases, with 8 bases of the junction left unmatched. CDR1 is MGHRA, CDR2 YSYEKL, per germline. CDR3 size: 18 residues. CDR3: CASSQLITSGASTDTQYF. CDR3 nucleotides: TGCGCCAGCAGCCAACTCATAACTAGCGGGGCAAGCACAGATACGCAGTATTTT.

Here the CDR3 reads CASSAGLRGKGEQFF. The DNA for the CDR3 is TGTGCCAGCAGTGCGGGTCTTCGGGGGAAGGGGGAGCAGTTCTTC. This chain connects TRBV2 to TRBJ2-1, with a tentative D call TRBD2 (6 bases). Trimming took 4 bases from V and 10 from J, leaving 20 bases between them. Germline V gives CDR1 SNHLY, CDR2 FYNNEI. The length of the CDR3 is 15 residues.

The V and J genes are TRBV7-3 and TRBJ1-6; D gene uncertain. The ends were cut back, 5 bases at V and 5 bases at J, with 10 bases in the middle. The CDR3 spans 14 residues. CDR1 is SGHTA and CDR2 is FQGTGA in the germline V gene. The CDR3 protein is CASSVGVDNSPLHF. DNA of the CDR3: TGTGCCAGCAGCGTCGGAGTTGATAATTCACCCCTCCACTTT.

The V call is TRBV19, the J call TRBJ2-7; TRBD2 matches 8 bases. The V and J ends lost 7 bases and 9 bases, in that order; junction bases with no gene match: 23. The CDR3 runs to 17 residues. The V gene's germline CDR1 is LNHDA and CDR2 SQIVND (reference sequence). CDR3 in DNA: TGTGCCAGTATCCCGGGACTAGGAACCCTTCATTCTACGATGCAGTACTTC. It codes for CASIPGLGTLHSTMQYF.

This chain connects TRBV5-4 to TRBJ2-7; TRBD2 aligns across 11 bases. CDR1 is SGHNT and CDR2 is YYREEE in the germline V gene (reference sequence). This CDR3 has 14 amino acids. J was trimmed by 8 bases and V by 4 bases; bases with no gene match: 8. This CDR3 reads CASSVTSGEYKQYF. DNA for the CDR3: TGTGCCAGCAGCGTGACTAGCGGGGAATATAAGCAGTACTTC.

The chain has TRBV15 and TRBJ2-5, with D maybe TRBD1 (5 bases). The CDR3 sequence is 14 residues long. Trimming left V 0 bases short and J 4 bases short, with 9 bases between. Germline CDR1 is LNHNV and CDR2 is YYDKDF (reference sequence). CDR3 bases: TGTGCCACCAGCAGAGATTCAGGGCCAGAGACCCAGTACTTC. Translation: CATSRDSGPETQYF. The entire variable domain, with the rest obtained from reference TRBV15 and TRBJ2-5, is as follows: DAMVIQNPRYQVTQFGKPVTLSCSQTLNHNVMYWYQQKSSQAPKLLFHYYDKDFNNEADTPDNFQSRRPNTSFCFLDIRSPGLGDTAMYLCATSRDSGPETQYFGPGTRLLVL.

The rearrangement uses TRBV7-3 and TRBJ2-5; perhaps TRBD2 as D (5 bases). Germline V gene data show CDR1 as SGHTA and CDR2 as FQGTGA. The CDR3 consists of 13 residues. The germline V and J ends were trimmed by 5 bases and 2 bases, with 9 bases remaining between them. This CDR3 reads CASSPPGQETQYF. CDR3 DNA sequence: TGTGCCAGCAGCCCTCCGGGACAAGAGACCCAGTACTTC.

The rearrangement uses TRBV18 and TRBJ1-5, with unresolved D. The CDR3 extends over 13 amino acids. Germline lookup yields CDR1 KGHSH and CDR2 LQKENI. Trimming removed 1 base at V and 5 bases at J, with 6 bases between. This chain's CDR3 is CASSPQEDQPQHF. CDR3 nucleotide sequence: TGTGCCAGCTCACCACAGGAGGATCAGCCCCAGCATTTT.

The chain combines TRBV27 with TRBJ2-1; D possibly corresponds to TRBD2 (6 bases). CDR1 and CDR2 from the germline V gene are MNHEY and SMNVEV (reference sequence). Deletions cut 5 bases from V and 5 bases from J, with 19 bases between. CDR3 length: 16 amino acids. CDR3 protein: CASSPLGGEFNNEQFF. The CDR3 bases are TGTGCCAGCAGTCCCTTAGGCGGGGAATTCAACAATGAGCAGTTCTTC.

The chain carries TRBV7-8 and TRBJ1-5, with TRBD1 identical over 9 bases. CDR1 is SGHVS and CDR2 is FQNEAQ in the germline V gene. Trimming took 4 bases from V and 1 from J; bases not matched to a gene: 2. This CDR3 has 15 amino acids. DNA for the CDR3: TGTGCCAGCAGCTGGGGGACAGGGAGCAATCAGCCCCAGCATTTT. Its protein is CASSWGTGSNQPQHF.

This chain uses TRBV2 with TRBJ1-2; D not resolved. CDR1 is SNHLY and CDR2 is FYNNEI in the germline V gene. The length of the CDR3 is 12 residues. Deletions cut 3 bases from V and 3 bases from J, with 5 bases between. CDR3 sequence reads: CASSDSDYGYTF. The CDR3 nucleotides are TGTGCCAGCAGTGACAGCGACTATGGCTACACCTTC.

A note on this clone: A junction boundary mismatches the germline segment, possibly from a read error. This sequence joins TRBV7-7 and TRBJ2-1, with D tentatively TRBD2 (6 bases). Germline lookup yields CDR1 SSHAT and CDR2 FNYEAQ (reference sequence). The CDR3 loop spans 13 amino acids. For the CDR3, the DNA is TGTGCTAGCAGCTTAGAAGCGGGTAATGAGCAGTTCTTC. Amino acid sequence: CASSLEAGNEQFF.

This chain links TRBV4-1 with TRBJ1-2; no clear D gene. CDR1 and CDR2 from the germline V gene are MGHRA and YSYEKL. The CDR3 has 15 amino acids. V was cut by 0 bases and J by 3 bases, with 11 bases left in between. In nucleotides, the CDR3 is TGCGCCAGCAGCCAAGATCTGGGGAGGGACTATGGCTACACCTTC. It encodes CASSQDLGRDYGYTF.

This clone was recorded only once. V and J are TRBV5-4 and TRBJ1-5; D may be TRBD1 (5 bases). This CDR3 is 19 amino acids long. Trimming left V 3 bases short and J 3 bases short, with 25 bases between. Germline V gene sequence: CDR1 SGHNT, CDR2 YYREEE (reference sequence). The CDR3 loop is CASSYKPGGRGSANQPQHF. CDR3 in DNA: TGTGCCAGCAGCTATAAACCGGGGGGAAGAGGGTCCGCCAATCAGCCCCAGCATTTT.